This T cell receptor beta chain was profiled in a study of T-cell memory formation after mild COVID-19. Background on the study: Clusters were largely donor specific.

There are 12 residues in the CDR3. V was cut by 6 bases and J by 10 bases, with 15 bases left in between. TCRdb redid the calling of the 5' RACE reads with MiXCR, one entry per CDR3 protein. Here the sample spans about 340,000 distinct CDR3 sequences, 10% to 15% being singletons. The TCR comes from a man between 18 and 35 years old who had mild COVID-19 (a few samples of this study predate the infection). Cell type and time point are not known. The V and J genes are TRBV12-3 or TRBV12-4 and TRBJ1-1; D remains unclear. Material for sequencing was PBMCs or a T cell subset sorted from them (not recorded which). The CDR3 region has the DNA TGTGCCAGCAGCCCGGGAAGGCGAGGAGCTTTCTTT. It encodes CASSPGRRGAFF.